This T cell receptor beta chain was sequenced during a study of CD8+ T cells in alopecia areata. Across the study: Tofacitinib therapy took 6 to 18 months; 6 months off drug came after. Study-wide results and caveats: Sequencing of scalp samples also captures resident alphabeta T cells of normal skin. Many of the expanded lesional clones endured in scalp and blood while on tofacitinib.

The CDR3 loop spans 12 amino acids. From germline, CDR1 is GTSNPN and CDR2 SVGIG (reference sequence). Trimming left V 4 bases short and J 5 bases short, with 11 bases between. On this clone itself: As yet, its antigen is unknown.

Sequencing relied on a cDNA template that was reverse transcribed from extracted RNA. The table came from immunoSEQ multiplex PCR; TCRdb's copy has only in-frame clones and leaves some out. The sample yields approximately 200,000 clones, 55% to 70% seen once. The treatment here: oral pan-JAK inhibitor, 5-10 mg twice daily. Obtained from alopecia areata patients were lesional scalp punch biopsies along with peripheral blood. This chain connects TRBV30 to TRBJ1-1; no clear D gene. Sequences were derived from CD4+ T cells sorted from blood, sampled at week 4, from a patient treated with tofacitinib. This clonotype originated in a human donor with alopecia areata. CDR3 coding DNA: TGTGCCTGGACCCGGAGATGGACTGAAGCTTTCTTT. Translating gives CAWTRRWTEAFF.